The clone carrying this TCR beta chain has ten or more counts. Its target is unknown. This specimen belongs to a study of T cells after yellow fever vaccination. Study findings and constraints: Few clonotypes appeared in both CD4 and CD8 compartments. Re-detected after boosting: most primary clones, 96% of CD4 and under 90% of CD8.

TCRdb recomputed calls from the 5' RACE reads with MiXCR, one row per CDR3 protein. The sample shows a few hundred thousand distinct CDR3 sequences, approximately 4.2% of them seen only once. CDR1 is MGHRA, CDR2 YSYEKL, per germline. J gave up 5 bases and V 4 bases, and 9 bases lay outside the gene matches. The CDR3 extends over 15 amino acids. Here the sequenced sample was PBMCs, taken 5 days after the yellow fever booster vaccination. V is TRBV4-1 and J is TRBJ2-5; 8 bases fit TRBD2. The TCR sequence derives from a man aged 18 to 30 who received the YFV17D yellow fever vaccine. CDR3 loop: CASSPRGSGDETQYF. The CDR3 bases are TGCGCCAGCAGCCCCCGGGGTAGCGGGGATGAGACCCAGTACTTC.